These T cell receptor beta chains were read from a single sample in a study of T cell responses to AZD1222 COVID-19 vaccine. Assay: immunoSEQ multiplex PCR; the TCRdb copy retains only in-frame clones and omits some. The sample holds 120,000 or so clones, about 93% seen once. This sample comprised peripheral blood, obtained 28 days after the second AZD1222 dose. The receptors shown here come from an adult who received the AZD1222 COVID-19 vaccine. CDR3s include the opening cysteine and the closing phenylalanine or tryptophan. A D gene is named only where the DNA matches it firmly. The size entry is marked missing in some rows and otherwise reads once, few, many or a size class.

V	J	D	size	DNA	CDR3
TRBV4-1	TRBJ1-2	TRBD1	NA	TGCGCCAGCAGCCAGAGACAGGGGTCGGGTGGCTACACCTTC	CASSQRQGSGGYTF
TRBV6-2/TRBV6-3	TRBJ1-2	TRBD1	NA	TGTGCCAGCAGTCGGGACAGGGGATCGGCTAACTATGGCTACACCTTC	CASSRDRGSANYGYTF
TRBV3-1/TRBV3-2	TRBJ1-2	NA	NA	TGTGCCAGCAGCCAACAGGGCTATGGCTACACCTTC	CASSQQGYGYTF
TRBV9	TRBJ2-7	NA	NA	TGTGCCAGCAGCGTAAGCGGTACCTCCTACGAGCAGTACTTC	CASSVSGTSYEQYF
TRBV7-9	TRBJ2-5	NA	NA	TGTGCCAGCCTTATGCCTGGGGTTGAGACCCAGTACTTC	CASLMPGVETQYF
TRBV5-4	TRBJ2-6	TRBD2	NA	TGTGCCAGCAGCTCCCCTAGCGGGAGGCGGTTAAACTCTGGGGCCAACGTCCTGACTTTC	CASSSPSGRRLNSGANVLTF
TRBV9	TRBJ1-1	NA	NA	TGTGCCAGCAGCGAGGTGGGGCAGGGTACTGAAGCTTTCTTT	CASSEVGQGTEAFF
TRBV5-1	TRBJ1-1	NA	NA	TGCGCCAGCAGCGGGGATTTTTACACTGAAGCTTTCTTT	CASSGDFYTEAFF
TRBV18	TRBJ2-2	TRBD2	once	TGTGCCAGCTCACCGCGTGCGGGAGCGGGGGACACCGGGGAGCTGTTTTTT	CASSPRAGAGDTGELFF
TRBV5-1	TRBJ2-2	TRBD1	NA	TGCGCCAGTCAAGGACAGGTTCGCGCCGGGGAGCTGTTTTTT	CASQGQVRAGELFF
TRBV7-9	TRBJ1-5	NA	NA	TGTGCCAGCAGCTTCGGGGGAGGGTTGGATCAGCCCCAGCATTTT	CASSFGGGLDQPQHF
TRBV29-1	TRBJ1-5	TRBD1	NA	TGCAGCGTCGCCCCGACAGGGAATCAGCCCCAGCATTTT	CSVAPTGNQPQHF
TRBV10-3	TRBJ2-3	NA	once	TGTGCCATAAGTTCTCAGGGATTTTCCACAGATACGCAGTATTTT	CAISSQGFSTDTQYF
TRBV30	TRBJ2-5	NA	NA	TGTGCCTGGAGTGATATAGCGGCGGAGACCCAGTACTTC	CAWSDIAAETQYF
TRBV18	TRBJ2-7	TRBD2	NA	TGTGCCAGCTCACCCCGGGACTACTCCTACGAGCAGTACTTC	CASSPRDYSYEQYF
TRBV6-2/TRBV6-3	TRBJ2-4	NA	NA	TGTGCCAGCAGTATCGATGGGAATTTGAACATTCAGTACTTC	CASSIDGNLNIQYF
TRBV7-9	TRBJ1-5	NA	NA	TGTGCCAGCAGTTCTGACAGGAACAATCAGCCCCAGCATTTT	CASSSDRNNQPQHF
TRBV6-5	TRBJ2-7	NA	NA	TGTGCCAGCAGTTACGAGACATCTTACGAGCAGTACTTC	CASSYETSYEQYF
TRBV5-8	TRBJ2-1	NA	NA	TGTGCCAGCAGCTCTACAGGGTTTTTTCCCTACAATGAGCAGTTCTTC	CASSSTGFFPYNEQFF
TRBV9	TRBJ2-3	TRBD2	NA	TGTGCCAGCAGCGTAGAAGCTAGCGGGGGGTTGACAGATACGCAGTATTTT	CASSVEASGGLTDTQYF
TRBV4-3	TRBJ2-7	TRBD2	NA	TGCGCCAGCAGCCAAGGACTAGCGGGGGGGTTATCCGAGCAGTACTTC	CASSQGLAGGLSEQYF
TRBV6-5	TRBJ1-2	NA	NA	TGTGCCACCCCCAGTCCTCGGGGGATCGATGGCTACACCTTC	CATPSPRGIDGYTF
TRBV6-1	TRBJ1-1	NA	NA	TGTGCCAGCAGTGATCGATACCCGGGACGGATCCTTATGAACACTGAAGCTTTCTTT	CASSDRYPGRILMNTEAFF
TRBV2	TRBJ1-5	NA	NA	TGTGCCAGCAGCCAGCAGGGCGGTCAGCCCCAGCATTTT	CASSQQGGQPQHF
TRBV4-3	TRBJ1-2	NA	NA	TGCGCCAGCAGCCAAAGCGGTTGGGGGCGCGATAACTATGGCTACACCTTC	CASSQSGWGRDNYGYTF
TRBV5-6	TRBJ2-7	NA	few	TGTGCCAGCAGCTTCGGCTACGAGCAGTACTTC	CASSFGYEQYF
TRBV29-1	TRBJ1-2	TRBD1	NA	TGCAGCGTTGAAGAACCAGGGGGTTATGGCTACACCTTC	CSVEEPGGYGYTF
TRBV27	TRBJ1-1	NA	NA	TGTGCCAGCAGACCCGGGAGGATGAACACTGAAGCTTTCTTT	CASRPGRMNTEAFF
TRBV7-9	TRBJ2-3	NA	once	TGTGCCAGCAGCCCAGATCAGGGGATGGATACGCAGTATTTT	CASSPDQGMDTQYF
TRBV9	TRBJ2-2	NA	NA	TGTGCCAGCAGCGGGGGGGCCTTAGGCACCGGGGAGCTGTTTTTT	CASSGGALGTGELFF
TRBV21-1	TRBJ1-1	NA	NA	TGTGCCAGCACCCTTCCCATAGGTACTGAAGCTTTCTTT	CASTLPIGTEAFF
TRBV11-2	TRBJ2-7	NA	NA	TGTGCCAGCAGCTCCTTCTTAAGGGGGTCGGCAGAAGTCATCTACGAGCAGTACTTC	CASSSFLRGSAEVIYEQYF
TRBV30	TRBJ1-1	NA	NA	TGTGCCTGGAGTGCAAGCAGGGTGAACACTGAAGCTTTCTTT	CAWSASRVNTEAFF
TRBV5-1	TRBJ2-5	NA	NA	TGCGCCAGCAGCTTCGCAGGGCCAGCCAACCAAGAGACCCAGTACTTC	CASSFAGPANQETQYF
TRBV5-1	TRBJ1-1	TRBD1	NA	TGCGCCAGCAGCTCCTCACAGGGGCACACTGAAGCTTTCTTT	CASSSSQGHTEAFF
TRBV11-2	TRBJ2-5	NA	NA	TGTGCCAGCAGCTTAGCTTCGGGGGTAACTCAAGAGACCCAGTACTTC	CASSLASGVTQETQYF
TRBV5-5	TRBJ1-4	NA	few	TGTGCCAGCAGCTTTTGGGGCCAGAATGAAAAACTGTTTTTT	CASSFWGQNEKLFF
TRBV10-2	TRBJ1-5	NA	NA	TGCGCCAGCAGTGAGTCGGGGAGCAATCAGCCCCAGCATTTT	CASSESGSNQPQHF
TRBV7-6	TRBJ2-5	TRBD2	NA	TGTGCCAGCAGCCCCGCGACTAGCGGGAGGTTAGAGACCCAGTACTTC	CASSPATSGRLETQYF
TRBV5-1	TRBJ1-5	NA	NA	TGCGCCAGCAGCTTGGATGGGATGGGCAATCAGCCCCAGCATTTT	CASSLDGMGNQPQHF
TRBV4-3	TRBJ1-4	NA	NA	TGCGCCAGCAGCCAACAGACGGATACTAATGAAAAACTGTTTTTT	CASSQQTDTNEKLFF
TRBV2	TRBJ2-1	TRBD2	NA	TGTGCCAGCAGTGAAATCATTAGCGGGAGCCACAATGAGCAGTTCTTC	CASSEIISGSHNEQFF
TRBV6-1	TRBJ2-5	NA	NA	TGTGCCAGCAGTGAAAGATGGGTGCCGGAGACCCAGTACTTC	CASSERWVPETQYF
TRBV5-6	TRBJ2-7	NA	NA	TGTGCCAGCAGCCATGGCAGGGCTCGGGAGCAGTACTTC	CASSHGRAREQYF
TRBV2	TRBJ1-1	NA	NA	TGTGCCAGTAAGGGTGGTGAGGAAGCTTTCTTT	CASKGGEEAFF
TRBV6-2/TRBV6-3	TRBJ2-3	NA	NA	TGTGCCAGCAGTGTCACAGATACGCAGTATTTT	CASSVTDTQYF
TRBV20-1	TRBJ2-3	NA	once	TGCAGTGCTAGTCGGTTAGCCGGCACAGATACGCAGTATTTT	CSASRLAGTDTQYF
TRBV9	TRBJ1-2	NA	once	TGTGCCAGCAGCGTAGGGGCCACCTCTGGCTACACCTTC	CASSVGATSGYTF
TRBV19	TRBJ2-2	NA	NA	TGTGCCAGTAGTTTCCCAGCCGGGGAGCTGTTTTTT	CASSFPAGELFF
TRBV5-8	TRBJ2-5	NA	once	TGTGCCAGCAGCTTGACGGAAGAGACCCAGTACTTC	CASSLTEETQYF
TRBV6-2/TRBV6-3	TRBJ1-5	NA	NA	TGTGCCAGCAGTCTGACAGGAAATAGCAATCAGCCCCAGCATTTT	CASSLTGNSNQPQHF
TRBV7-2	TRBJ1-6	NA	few	TGTGCCAGCAGCCAGAGGCGGGGGAGTTCACCCCTCCACTTT	CASSQRRGSSPLHF
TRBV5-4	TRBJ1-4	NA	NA	TGTGCCAGCAGGGATCAGGGTGGGAGTGAAAAACTGTTTTTT	CASRDQGGSEKLFF
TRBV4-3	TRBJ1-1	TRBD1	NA	TGCGCCAGCAGCCAAGGGGACAGGGTGTCTGAAGCTTTCTTT	CASSQGDRVSEAFF
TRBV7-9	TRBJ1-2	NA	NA	TGTGCCAGCAGCTCCGGGGGCGCGTTAGGTGGCTACACCTTC	CASSSGGALGGYTF
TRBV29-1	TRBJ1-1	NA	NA	TGCAGCGTTGATTTTTCACTGAACACTGAAGCTTTCTTT	CSVDFSLNTEAFF
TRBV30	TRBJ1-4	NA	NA	TGTGCCTGGAGTACCGGAGGGGATGAAAAACTGTTTTTT	CAWSTGGDEKLFF
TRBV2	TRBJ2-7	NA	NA	TGTGCCAGCACTCTTAGACAGGCTCTCGAGCAGTACTTC	CASTLRQALEQYF
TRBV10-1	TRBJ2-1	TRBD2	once	TGCGCCAGCAGTGAGTCACTAGCGGGGGGTCGCTCCTACAATGAGCAGTTCTTC	CASSESLAGGRSYNEQFF
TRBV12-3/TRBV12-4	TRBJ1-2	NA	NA	TGTGCCAGCAGTTTTCGTCAAAACTATGGCTACACCTTC	CASSFRQNYGYTF